The source of this T cell receptor (beta chain) is a study of regulatory T cells in long-lasting Graves disease (TCRdb year 2021). With respect to the entire study: In the newly diagnosed Graves' disease group, patients had been taking antithyroid drugs for less than 3 months. A total of 35 or so samples underwent TCR sequencing: about 13 from persistent and approximately 20 from newly diagnosed Graves' disease patients. Persistent Graves' disease patients were compared with newly diagnosed Graves' disease patients by peripheral blood TCR sequencing and RNA sequencing. The study took place in China and was registered as a clinical trial.

For CDR1 and CDR2, the germline V gene lists SGHAT and FQNNGV. For this chain, trimming is 8 bases at the V end and 8 bases at the J end, and the number of junction bases without a gene match is 6. The CDR3 runs 13 amino acids, cysteine and phenylalanine included. Only CDR3 DNA remains: 39 bases, in frame from the first base. The investigation overall reported the following: More public clonotypes were shared among persistent patients (under 3,000) than among newly diagnosed patients (roughly 1,000). Preferential use of TRBV28, TRBJ1-2 and TRBJ2-5 was observed in persistent disease, whereas TRBV20-1 and TRBJ2-1 were favored in newly diagnosed disease. Because the primary lesion, thyroid tissue, could not be accessed, the study looked at peripheral blood alone. The authors acknowledged the small sample size as a limitation that may reduce accuracy. Sequencing and analysis were limited to the TCR beta chain. Compared with newly diagnosed patients, persistent Graves' disease patients had lower TCR Shannon entropy and fewer highly expanded clones, which suggests clonal expansion.

Ten or more counts support this clonotype. Its recognized antigen is unknown. Within one base of it there is no much larger clone, and no base qualities were kept. The time point tag for this specimen amounts to: newly diagnosed GD, antithyroid drugs for less than 3 months. RNA was extracted from PBMCs in TRIzol for both TCR sequencing and RNA sequencing. The diagnosis of Graves' disease was made according to American Thyroid Association guidelines. The patients came from an endocrinology department in Xi'an, China. Each patient gave about 8.1 milliliters of peripheral blood, collected in an EDTA anticoagulant tube. Ficoll Paque Plus density gradient separation was used to isolate PBMCs, and no further T cell sorting was done. An Agilent 2100 Bioanalyzer and agarose gel were used to check RNA quality, and a NanoDrop 2000 was used to measure RNA concentration. Library creation used multiplex PCR. Sequencing took place on an Illumina HiSeq 4000. CDR3 regions were amplified by Arm-PCR with iRepertoire HTBI primers to construct TCR beta libraries. Gel purification was performed on PCR products prior to sequencing. The authors' analysis ran thus. Across samples, 62 TRBV and 13 to 15 TRBJ segments were identified and used for gene usage analysis of CDR3 amino acid clonotypes. COPE and FqMerger were used to merge filtered high-quality paired reads into contigs. Contigs were aligned with BLAST to IMGT TRBV, TRBD and TRBJ reference genes, and CDR3 was defined per IMGT. Highly expanded clones were defined as clonotypes with a frequency above 0.1%. Shannon entropy was used to measure repertoire diversity, and the Gini coefficient was used to measure V-J evenness. Clonotypes shared by more than one individual were considered public. The public reads were reprocessed in TCRdb via fastp at Q25 and MiXCR, keeping in-frame beta chains. CDR3 protein sequences are deduplicated, and each keeps its most common genes and DNA. TCRdb's processing, not the authors' own work, is the source of the V and J calls. The sample data list roughly 610,000 distinct CDR3 sequences, and 16% of these were observed just once. Of the sample, more than 15% falls within the top ten clones.

In addition, the sample was reused for a study of T cells in Graves' hyperthyroidism and ophthalmopathy. That second publication adds: Stable Graves' hyperthyroidism was defined as the absence of progression to ophthalmopathy over 18 months of follow-up. Hyperthyroidism patients were newly diagnosed, with disease duration under 2 months, and aged 18 to 65 years. Any patient with an uncontrolled infection, another autoimmune disease, pregnancy or lactation was excluded. Clinical symptoms, serum thyroxine and TRAb, thyroid ultrasound, and orbital computed tomography formed the basis for the diagnoses. The first round of RT-PCR for the TCR CDR3 was performed with the HTBI primer set and the Qiagen OneStep RT-PCR kit. Most expanded thyroid clonotypes (frequency above 0.001) were also found in blood, which suggests that blood repertoires may mirror thyroid immune responses. A model built on a 13 V-J signature distinguished ophthalmopathy from stable hyperthyroidism, reaching roughly 88% sensitivity and around 81% specificity in cross-validation and 80%/75% in testing. In validation, the model predicted progression to ophthalmopathy a median of approximately 6.3 months before onset, with 70% to 71% sensitivity and nearly 75% specificity. To identify TCR V-J signatures that set the groups apart, the researchers used a discovery cohort of 95 to 100 patients, made up of 40 to 45 with Graves' ophthalmopathy and 57 with stable Graves' hyperthyroidism. Prospective prediction of ophthalmopathy was tested in an independent validation cohort of 18 to 20 hyperthyroidism patients and approximately 17 patients who later progressed to ophthalmopathy. The 100 discovery patients were divided at random into training and test sets in a 7:3 ratio. The study also compared thyroid tissue and blood T-cell repertoires from roughly 6 Graves' hyperthyroidism patients. Following sampling, methimazole starting at 30 mg daily was given to hyperthyroidism patients, and high-dose intravenous methylprednisolone was given to ophthalmopathy patients. Libraries were constructed in a second round of multiplex PCR, after which size selection and purification were carried out. Sequencing of the libraries was done on an Illumina HiSeq2000 using paired-end 100 bp reads. Raw data were processed with SOAPnuke, discarding reads with adapters, uncalled bases, mean Phred below 15, or no exact constant-primer or identifier match. High-quality paired reads were merged with COPE v1.2.5, and unique nucleotide sequences were defined as clonotypes. MiTCR v1.1 was used to align clonotypes to the IMGT TRBV, TRBD and TRBJ reference segments. The analysis included only V-J combinations with a frequency above 0.0001, which together covered more than 98% of the repertoires. A TCS score was defined as the ratio of F50 (clonal expansion) to E x V (chaos), with BLOSUM62-based TCRdist applied between CDR3 peptides within each V-J. Welch's t-statistics and random forest reduced 450 to 600 V-J features to under 15, which were used in a naive Bayes classifier (R e1071). No statistical method was used to fix the sample size in advance, and group allocation was not hidden from the investigators. According to the paper, TCR Vbeta CDR3 sequencing was carried out on 135 peripheral blood samples, which came from approximately 43 ophthalmopathy, approximately 78 hyperthyroidism and roughly 17 progressor patients.

The sequencing used peripheral blood mononuclear cells (PBMCs), collected at new diagnosis, from a patient treated with antithyroid drugs. The TCR sequence derives from a woman in her twenties or thirties with Graves disease. Donor details come from another sample of the same person, matched by shared clones. The rearrangement combines TRBV11-2 with TRBJ1-6; 7 of the junction bases match TRBD1. The DNA reads as follows: TGTGCCAGCGGATCGACAGGGTATTCACCCCTCCACTTT. It translates as CASGSTGYSPLHF.